Listed here are 12 T cell receptor beta chains from one sample, sequenced in a study of vaccination and CD4 T cells after COVID-19. The Oncomine TCR Beta short-read assay was applied to DNA of cultured CD4+ T cells. Scientists extracted genomic DNA from CD4+ T cells grown in culture. MiXCR, applied by TCRdb to the PCR reads, yields one record per CDR3 protein. This table has about 10,000 distinct CDR3 sequences, approximately 30% appearing once. Treatment noted: roughly 11-day PBMC culture with coronavirus spike peptide pools or control peptides (ViraFEST assay). The unexposed donor provided CD4+ T cells, which were taken before the COVID-19 pandemic (2011-2018). What these receptors recognize is not known. Source material: CD4+ T cells from blood, cultured in vitro. The origin of the receptors is a human donor in good health.

This clonotype appeared a single time. J is TRBJ1-1 and V is TRBV30; D unclear. V lost 5 bases to trimming and J lost 0 bases, with 10 bases between them. The length of the CDR3 is 13 residues. Looked up from germline, CDR1 is GTSNPN and CDR2 is SVGIG (reference sequence). CDR3 coding DNA: TGTGCCTGGCTCTTTAGGGTGAACACTGAAGCTTTCTTT. This translates into CAWLFRVNTEAFF.

The table lists this clonotype with a few counts. The chain uses TRBV24-1 and TRBJ2-7, with 8 bases lining up with TRBD2. Trimming cost V 3 bases and J 3 bases; bases outside gene matches: 6. Germline CDR1 is KGHDR and CDR2 is SFDVKD. CDR3 length: 15 residues. As DNA, the CDR3 is TGTGCCACCAGTGATCCCGGGACTAGTCACTACGAGCAGTACTTC. Encoded protein: CATSDPGTSHYEQYF.

The count of this clonotype is one. The chain recombines TRBV10-3 with TRBJ2-2; 7 bases line up with TRBD1. V was pared by 2 bases and J by 0 bases, with 6 bases of the junction left unmatched. There are 17 residues in the CDR3. Germline assignment: CDR1 ENHRY and CDR2 SYGVKD. CDR3 sequence reads: CAISEMDRSANTGELFF. For the CDR3, the DNA is TGTGCCATCAGTGAGATGGACAGGAGCGCGAACACCGGGGAGCTGTTTTTT.

The chain has TRBV6-4 and TRBJ2-2; TRBD2 might be the D (6 bases). Germline V gene sequence: CDR1 MRHNA, CDR2 SNTAGT. V lost 7 bases, J lost 6 bases, and 12 bases lay in between. This CDR3 has 13 residues. CDR3 amino acids: CASTDRGSGELFF. CDR3 coding DNA: TGTGCCAGCACCGACCGGGGGTCCGGGGAGCTGTTTTTT.

The V and J genes are TRBV7-9 and TRBJ2-7; weak D call: TRBD1 (5 bases). The V end was cut by 5 bases, the J end by 6 bases, with 23 bases between. Germline V CDR1 and CDR2: SEHNR, FQNEAQ (reference sequence). This CDR3 is 16 amino acids long. Here the CDR3 reads CASSLPSVREPIEQYF. The CDR3 DNA follows: TGTGCCAGCAGCCTACCTTCGGTCAGGGAACCGATCGAGCAGTACTTC.

The rearrangement uses TRBV6-4 and TRBJ2-1; TRBD2 agrees at 13 bases. CDR1 is MRHNA, CDR2 SNTAGT, per germline. The length of the CDR3 is 16 residues. V dropped 11 bases and J dropped 8; count of bases not matched to a gene: 15. CDR3 region: CAGLPGLAGTSYEQFF. CDR3 nucleotides: TGTGCCGGTCTACCGGGACTAGCGGGGACCTCCTATGAGCAGTTCTTC.

The rearrangement uses TRBV21-1 and TRBJ1-1; the table gives TRBD1 as D, unverified against the DNA. TRBV21-1 is designated a pseudogene. This CDR3 spans 15 amino acids. CDR3 DNA: TGTGCCAGCAGCAAAGATAGGGGGCAGAACACTGAAGCTTTCTTT. Protein: CASSKDRGQNTEAFF.

This clonotype occurred a few times. The chain joins TRBV27 to TRBJ2-7; 12 bases fit TRBD2. V lost 5 bases and J lost 4; bases outside the gene matches: 9. Germline loops: CDR1 MNHEY, CDR2 SMNVEV (reference sequence). The CDR3 consists of 16 residues. The CDR3 DNA is TGTGCCAGCAGTACCAGACTAGCGGGAGTTATATACGAGCAGTACTTC. Translation: CASSTRLAGVIYEQYF.

This clonotype came up once. The J gene is TRBJ1-5, the V gene TRBV5-5, with a tentative D call TRBD1 (5 bases). This CDR3 is 15 amino acids long. CDR1 is SGHKS, CDR2 YYEKEE, per germline (reference sequence). The germline V and J ends were trimmed by 2 bases and 0 bases, with 9 bases remaining between them. The CDR3 DNA is TGTGCCAGCAGCTTCAGGGACGCTAGCAATCAGCCCCAGCATTTT. It codes for CASSFRDASNQPQHF.

This clonotype was recorded a few times. The rearrangement links TRBV6-2 or TRBV6-3 to TRBJ2-2; D is undetermined. Between the trimmed V and J ends, which lost 2 bases and 8 bases, there was a span of 12 bases. The CDR3 is 14 amino acids. Germline V CDR1 and CDR2: MNHEY, SVGEGT. The CDR3 DNA is TGTGCCAGCAGTTACCAAGACTTAGTAGGGGAGCTGTTTTTT. Residues: CASSYQDLVGELFF.

This clonotype has a handful of counts. This rearrangement joins TRBV6-2 or TRBV6-3 to TRBJ1-2, with 7 bases aligning to TRBD1. The CDR3 loop spans 16 amino acids. CDR1 MNHEY and CDR2 SVGEGT come from the germline V gene. The junction had 13 bases not matched to a gene; V was cut back by 6 bases and J by 3 bases. The CDR3 nucleotides read TGTGCCAGCAGCCTCAATACAGGGGAAAAGGACTATGGCTACACCTTC. It encodes CASSLNTGEKDYGYTF.

The CDR3 region has the DNA TGCAGTGCTAGAGGCTGGCGGAGCACAGATACGCAGTATTTT. It yields the protein CSARGWRSTDTQYF. This chain links TRBV20-1 with TRBJ2-3; no reliable D call. With 1 base removed from V and 0 bases from J, the gap between germline ends came to 8 bases. This CDR3 comprises 14 residues. Per the germline V gene, CDR1 is DFQATT and CDR2 is SNEGSKA (reference sequence).